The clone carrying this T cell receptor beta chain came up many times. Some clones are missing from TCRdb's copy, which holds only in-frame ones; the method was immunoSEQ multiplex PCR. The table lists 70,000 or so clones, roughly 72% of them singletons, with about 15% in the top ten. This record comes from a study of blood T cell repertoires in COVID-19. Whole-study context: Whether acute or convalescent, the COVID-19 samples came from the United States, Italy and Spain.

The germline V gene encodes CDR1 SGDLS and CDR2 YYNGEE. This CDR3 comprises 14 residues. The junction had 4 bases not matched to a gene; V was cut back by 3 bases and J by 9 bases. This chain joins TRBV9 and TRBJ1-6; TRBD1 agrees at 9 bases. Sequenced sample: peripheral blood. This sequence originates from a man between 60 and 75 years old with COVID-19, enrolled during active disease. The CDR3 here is CASSDGTGTSPLHF. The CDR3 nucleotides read TGTGCCAGCAGCGACGGGACAGGGACTTCACCCCTCCACTTT.